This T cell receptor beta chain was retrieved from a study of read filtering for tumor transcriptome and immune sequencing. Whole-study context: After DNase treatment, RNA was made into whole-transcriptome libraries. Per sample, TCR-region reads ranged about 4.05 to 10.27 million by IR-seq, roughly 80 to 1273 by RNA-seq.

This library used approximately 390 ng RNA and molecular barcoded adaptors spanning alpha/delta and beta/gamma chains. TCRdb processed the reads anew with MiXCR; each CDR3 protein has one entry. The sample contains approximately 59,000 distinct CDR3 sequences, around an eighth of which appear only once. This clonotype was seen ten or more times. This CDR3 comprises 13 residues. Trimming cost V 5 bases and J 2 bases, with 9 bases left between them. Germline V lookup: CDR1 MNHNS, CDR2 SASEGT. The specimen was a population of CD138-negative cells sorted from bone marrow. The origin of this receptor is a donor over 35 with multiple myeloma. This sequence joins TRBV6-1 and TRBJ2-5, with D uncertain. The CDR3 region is CASSYSEQETQYF. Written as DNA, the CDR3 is TGTGCCAGCAGTTACAGCGAACAAGAGACCCAGTACTTC.